These T cell receptor beta chains were read from a single sample in a study of blood T cell repertoires in COVID-19. Generated by immunoSEQ multiplex PCR, the TCRdb table keeps only in-frame clones and is missing some. The sample includes about 190,000 clones, 70% to 90% of them seen just once. Sequenced input: peripheral blood. The receptors were gathered from a man aged 25-45 years with acute or convalescent COVID-19. Both conserved end residues are part of each CDR3. The D gene is left open where the match is weak. Only part of the rows carry a size: once, few, many, or a class if the clone is expanded.

j_gene: TRBJ2-7; len: 12; v_gene: TRBV3-1/TRBV3-2; abundance: .; d_gene: .; CDR3aa: CASSHRDYEQYF; CDR3nt: TGTGCCAGCAGCCACCGGGACTACGAGCAGTACTTC
j_gene: TRBJ2-1; len: 16; v_gene: TRBV15; abundance: once; d_gene: TRBD2; CDR3aa: CATRTKRETQNNEQFF; CDR3nt: TGTGCCACCAGGACGAAGCGGGAGACTCAAAACAATGAGCAGTTCTTC
j_gene: TRBJ1-5; len: 15; v_gene: TRBV6-5; abundance: .; d_gene: .; CDR3aa: CASSYSRLGNQPQHF; CDR3nt: TGTGCCAGCAGTTACTCCAGGTTAGGCAATCAGCCCCAGCATTTT
j_gene: TRBJ1-3; len: 14; v_gene: TRBV28; abundance: .; d_gene: .; CDR3aa: CASSQQGVRNTIYF; CDR3nt: TGTGCCAGCAGCCAACAGGGAGTTAGGAACACCATATATTTT
j_gene: TRBJ1-4; len: 15; v_gene: TRBV9; abundance: .; d_gene: .; CDR3aa: CASSPREVFNEKLFF; CDR3nt: TGTGCCAGCAGCCCTCGGGAGGTCTTTAATGAAAAACTGTTTTTT
j_gene: TRBJ2-1; len: 17; v_gene: TRBV4-2; abundance: .; d_gene: .; CDR3aa: CASSQVSRAPREDEQFF; CDR3nt: TGTGCCAGCAGCCAAGTCTCCAGGGCGCCTAGGGAGGATGAGCAGTTCTTC
j_gene: TRBJ2-5; len: 11; v_gene: TRBV3-1/TRBV3-2; abundance: .; d_gene: .; CDR3aa: CAYEGRETQYF; CDR3nt: TGTGCCTACGAGGGGAGGGAGACCCAGTACTTC
j_gene: TRBJ1-2; len: 15; v_gene: TRBV6-5; abundance: .; d_gene: TRBD1; CDR3aa: CASRQTGTAGRGYTF; CDR3nt: TGTGCCAGCAGGCAAACCGGGACAGCCGGTAGAGGCTACACCTTC
j_gene: TRBJ2-5; len: 14; v_gene: TRBV10-3; abundance: .; d_gene: TRBD1; CDR3aa: CATESGQHQETQYF; CDR3nt: TGTGCCACCGAGTCGGGACAGCACCAAGAGACCCAGTACTTC
j_gene: TRBJ1-5; len: 13; v_gene: TRBV12-3/TRBV12-4; abundance: .; d_gene: .; CDR3aa: CASRAWANQPQHF; CDR3nt: TGTGCCAGCAGGGCTTGGGCAAATCAGCCCCAGCATTTT
j_gene: TRBJ1-1; len: 15; v_gene: TRBV19; abundance: .; d_gene: TRBD1; CDR3aa: CASTDLGQGYTEAFF; CDR3nt: TGTGCCAGTACCGATCTGGGACAGGGGTATACTGAAGCTTTCTTT
j_gene: TRBJ1-5; len: 11; v_gene: TRBV6-5; abundance: .; d_gene: .; CDR3aa: CAGGGNQPQHF; CDR3nt: TGTGCCGGGGGAGGGAATCAGCCCCAGCATTTT
j_gene: TRBJ2-7; len: 17; v_gene: TRBV5-1; abundance: .; d_gene: TRBD2; CDR3aa: CASSNAPLAGGSYEQYF; CDR3nt: TGCGCCAGCAGCAACGCCCCACTAGCGGGAGGATCCTACGAGCAGTACTTC
j_gene: TRBJ2-5; len: 13; v_gene: TRBV12-3/TRBV12-4; abundance: once; d_gene: .; CDR3aa: CASSRQIQEPQYF; CDR3nt: TGTGCCAGCAGCCGACAGATCCAAGAGCCCCAGTACTTC
j_gene: TRBJ1-1; len: 14; v_gene: TRBV5-1; abundance: .; d_gene: .; CDR3aa: CASNQQGWDTEAFF; CDR3nt: TGCGCCAGCAACCAACAGGGATGGGACACTGAAGCTTTCTTT
j_gene: TRBJ1-5; len: 15; v_gene: TRBV18; abundance: .; d_gene: TRBD1; CDR3aa: CASSPETGANQPQHF; CDR3nt: TGTGCCAGCTCACCCGAGACAGGGGCCAATCAGCCCCAGCATTTT
j_gene: TRBJ2-1; len: 15; v_gene: TRBV7-2; abundance: .; d_gene: TRBD2; CDR3aa: CASSQGLADYNEQFF; CDR3nt: TGTGCCAGCAGCCAAGGACTAGCGGACTACAATGAGCAGTTCTTC
j_gene: TRBJ2-7; len: 12; v_gene: TRBV30; abundance: .; d_gene: TRBD1; CDR3aa: CAWRTGAYEQYF; CDR3nt: TGTGCCTGGCGGACAGGGGCCTACGAGCAGTACTTC
j_gene: TRBJ2-1; len: 14; v_gene: TRBV9; abundance: .; d_gene: TRBD2; CDR3aa: CASGGRGSYNEQFF; CDR3nt: TGTGCCAGCGGCGGGAGGGGTAGCTACAATGAGCAGTTCTTC
j_gene: TRBJ2-7; len: 14; v_gene: TRBV6-5; abundance: .; d_gene: TRBD1; CDR3aa: CASTLTGSSYEQYF; CDR3nt: TGTGCCAGCACCTTGACAGGGTCTTCCTACGAGCAGTACTTC
j_gene: TRBJ1-1; len: 19; v_gene: TRBV11-2; abundance: .; d_gene: TRBD1; CDR3aa: CASTPGRISARDRDTEAFF; CDR3nt: TGTGCCAGCACCCCCGGGAGAATATCGGCTCGGGACAGGGACACTGAAGCTTTCTTT
j_gene: TRBJ2-7; len: 14; v_gene: TRBV19; abundance: .; d_gene: TRBD1; CDR3aa: CASTGTAFSYEQYF; CDR3nt: TGTGCCAGTACCGGGACAGCCTTCTCCTACGAGCAGTACTTC
j_gene: TRBJ2-5; len: 14; v_gene: TRBV6-5; abundance: .; d_gene: .; CDR3aa: CASSYLRGQETQYF; CDR3nt: TGTGCCAGCAGTTACTTACGGGGACAAGAGACCCAGTACTTC
j_gene: TRBJ2-1; len: 17; v_gene: TRBV12-5; abundance: .; d_gene: TRBD1; CDR3aa: CASGTGGRSLGYNEQFF; CDR3nt: TGTGCTAGTGGGACAGGGGGCCGAAGTTTAGGATACAATGAGCAGTTCTTC
j_gene: TRBJ2-7; len: 14; v_gene: TRBV29-1; abundance: .; d_gene: TRBD1; CDR3aa: CSVADGTGDHEQYF; CDR3nt: TGCAGCGTTGCCGACGGGACAGGGGACCACGAGCAGTACTTC
j_gene: TRBJ2-7; len: 13; v_gene: TRBV5-6; abundance: .; d_gene: .; CDR3aa: CASSLGQSYEQYF; CDR3nt: TGTGCCAGCAGCTTGGGACAGTCCTACGAGCAGTACTTC
j_gene: TRBJ1-4; len: 14; v_gene: TRBV9; abundance: .; d_gene: .; CDR3aa: CASSFQGRDEKLFF; CDR3nt: TGTGCCAGCAGCTTTCAGGGGAGGGATGAAAAACTGTTTTTT
j_gene: TRBJ2-5; len: 15; v_gene: TRBV11-2; abundance: .; d_gene: .; CDR3aa: CASSLAEQGRETQYF; CDR3nt: TGTGCCAGCAGCTTAGCAGAGCAGGGAAGGGAGACCCAGTACTTC
j_gene: TRBJ2-1; len: 16; v_gene: TRBV28; abundance: .; d_gene: TRBD2; CDR3aa: CASSLSGASGYNEQFF; CDR3nt: TGTGCCAGCAGTTTATCCGGGGCTAGCGGATACAATGAGCAGTTCTTC
j_gene: TRBJ1-1; len: 15; v_gene: TRBV10-3; abundance: .; d_gene: .; CDR3aa: CAISEYRAGPTEAFF; CDR3nt: TGTGCCATCAGTGAGTACAGGGCCGGCCCCACTGAAGCTTTCTTT
j_gene: TRBJ2-2; len: 20; v_gene: TRBV23-1; abundance: .; d_gene: TRBD2; CDR3aa: CASSQSGRGLAGANTGELFF; CDR3nt: TGCGCCAGCAGTCAATCGGGGAGGGGACTAGCGGGCGCGAACACCGGGGAGCTGTTTTTT
j_gene: TRBJ2-1; len: 16; v_gene: TRBV4-2; abundance: .; d_gene: .; CDR3aa: CASSQAETTSYNEQFF; CDR3nt: TGTGCCAGCAGCCAAGCCGAGACAACTTCCTACAATGAGCAGTTCTTC
j_gene: TRBJ2-1; len: 11; v_gene: TRBV20-1; abundance: .; d_gene: .; CDR3aa: CSASVQNEQFF; CDR3nt: TGCAGTGCTAGCGTACAGAATGAGCAGTTCTTC
j_gene: TRBJ2-1; len: 17; v_gene: TRBV19; abundance: .; d_gene: TRBD2; CDR3aa: CASSIDRPGGPSNEQFF; CDR3nt: TGTGCCAGTAGTATAGATCGGCCGGGAGGGCCGAGCAATGAGCAGTTCTTC
j_gene: TRBJ2-7; len: 14; v_gene: TRBV3-1/TRBV3-2; abundance: .; d_gene: .; CDR3aa: CASRPRGATYEQYF; CDR3nt: TGTGCCAGCAGGCCCAGGGGTGCCACCTACGAGCAGTACTTC